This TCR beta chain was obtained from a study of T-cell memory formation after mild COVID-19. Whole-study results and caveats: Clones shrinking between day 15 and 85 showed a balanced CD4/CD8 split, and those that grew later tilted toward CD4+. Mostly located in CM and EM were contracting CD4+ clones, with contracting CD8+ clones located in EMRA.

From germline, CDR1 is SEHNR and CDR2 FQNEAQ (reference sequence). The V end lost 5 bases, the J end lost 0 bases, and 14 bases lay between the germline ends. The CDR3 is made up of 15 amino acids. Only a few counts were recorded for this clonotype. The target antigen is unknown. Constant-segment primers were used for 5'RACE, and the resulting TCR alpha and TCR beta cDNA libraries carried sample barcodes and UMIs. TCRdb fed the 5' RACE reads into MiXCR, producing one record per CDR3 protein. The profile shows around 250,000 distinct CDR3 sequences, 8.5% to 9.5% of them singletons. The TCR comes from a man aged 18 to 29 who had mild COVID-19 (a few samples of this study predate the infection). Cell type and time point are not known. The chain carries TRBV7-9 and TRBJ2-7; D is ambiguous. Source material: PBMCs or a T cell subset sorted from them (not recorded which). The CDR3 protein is CASSVGLASSYEQYV. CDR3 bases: TGTGCCAGCAGCGTAGGGTTGGCCAGCTCCTACGAGCAGTACGTC.